A single sample gave rise to the 26 T cell receptor beta chains below, sequenced in a study of blood T cell repertoires in COVID-19. TCRdb's copy holds only in-frame clones and misses some; the assay was immunoSEQ multiplex PCR. The sample contains about 270,000 clones, 83% of which appear only once. Sequencing was done on a sample of peripheral blood. These receptors were taken from a woman in her 50s who had recovered from COVID-19.

The chain uses TRBV5-1 and TRBJ2-7; 9 positions agree with TRBD2. The CDR3 covers 15 residues. The ends lost 0 bases at V and 2 bases at J; junction bases unmatched: 3. Germline-derived CDR1 and CDR2 are SGHRS and YFSETQ. CDR3 amino acids: CASSLAQREAYEQYF. The CDR3 DNA reads TGCGCCAGCAGCTTGGCCCAGCGGGAGGCCTACGAGCAGTACTTC.

CDR3 region: CSVSGNSNTGELFF. DNA for the CDR3: TGCAGCGTTTCAGGGAATTCGAACACCGGGGAGCTGTTTTTT. The V gene is TRBV29-1, the J gene TRBJ2-2, with D tentatively TRBD1 (5 bases). Germline CDR1 is SQVTM and CDR2 is ANQGSEA. This CDR3 has 14 amino acids. V was shortened by 5 bases and J by 0 bases, with 10 bases between the two germline ends.

The chain joins TRBV27 to TRBJ1-2; D uncertain. Germline loops: CDR1 MNHEY, CDR2 SMNVEV (reference sequence). The CDR3 is 12 residues long. The germline V and J ends were trimmed by 5 bases and 0 bases, with 4 bases remaining between them. The CDR3 region is CASSTANYGYTF. CDR3 sequence (DNA): TGTGCCAGCAGTACGGCTAACTATGGCTACACCTTC.

The chain's CDR3 is CASSKQEYNYEQYF. CDR3 sequence (DNA): TGTGCCAGCAGCAAACAGGAATACAACTACGAGCAGTACTTC. This chain connects TRBV27 to TRBJ2-7, with TRBD1 as a possible D gene (5 bases). V gave up 6 bases and J gave up 3 bases, with 15 bases separating them. This CDR3 region has 14 residues. CDR1 and CDR2 (germline): MNHEY, SMNVEV (reference sequence).

The chain employs TRBV21-1 and TRBJ2-7; the tabulated D call, TRBD2, remains unverified against the DNA. TRBV21-1 is shown as a pseudogene. The CDR3 runs 15 residues. The CDR3 sequence is CASKQGGARYYEQYF. For the CDR3, the DNA is TGTGCCAGCAAACAAGGGGGGGCACGTTACTACGAGCAGTACTTC.

This rearrangement joins TRBV19 to TRBJ1-3, with a tentative D call TRBD1 (5 bases). Trimming removed 6 bases at V and 0 bases at J, with 12 bases between. Germline lookup yields CDR1 LNHDA and CDR2 SQIVND (reference sequence). This CDR3 region has 15 residues. In nucleotides, the CDR3 is TGTGCCAGTAGATACGACAGAAGCTCTGGAAACACCATATATTTT. This sequence encodes CASRYDRSSGNTIYF.

The rearrangement joins TRBV6-4 to TRBJ2-3; TRBD2 aligns across 9 bases. In germline, CDR1 is MRHNA, CDR2 SNTAGT. The V gene end was trimmed by 0 bases and the J gene end by 5 bases; junction bases not matched to a gene: 9. There are 17 residues in the CDR3. DNA of the CDR3: TGTGCCAGCAGTGACTCAGACGGCGGGAGGGCCGTAGATACGCAGTATTTT. It yields the protein CASSDSDGGRAVDTQYF.

This clone was detected many times. The chain combines TRBV11-2 with TRBJ1-2; 7 bases map to TRBD1. The CDR3 is 13 residues long. J lost 3 bases, V lost 5 bases, and 3 bases had no gene match. Germline CDR1 and CDR2: SGHAT and FQNNGV. CDR3 nucleotides: TGTGCCAGCAGCCCTGGACAGGACTATGGCTACACCTTC. Protein: CASSPGQDYGYTF.

The chain is built from TRBV5-1 and TRBJ2-3, with 8 bases that match TRBD2. The length of the CDR3 is 16 residues. J was trimmed by 0 bases and V by 1 base; bases with no gene match: 4. CDR1 is SGHRS, CDR2 YFSETQ, per germline. This chain's CDR3 is CASSLTSGLSTDTQYF. Written as DNA, the CDR3 is TGCGCCAGCAGCTTGACTAGCGGCCTGAGCACAGATACGCAGTATTTT.

The rearrangement joins TRBV5-4 to TRBJ2-7, with 11 bases lining up with TRBD1. CDR1 SGHNT and CDR2 YYREEE come from the germline V gene (reference sequence). V was clipped by 3 bases and J by 2 bases; unmatched bases: 1. The CDR3 runs 14 residues. CDR3 loop: CASSWDRGAYEQYF. The DNA of the CDR3 is TGTGCCAGCAGCTGGGACAGGGGGGCCTACGAGCAGTACTTC.

The chain employs TRBV18 and TRBJ2-7; a weak D match, TRBD1 (6 bases). Trimming removed 6 bases at V and 2 bases at J, with 17 bases between. The CDR3 is made up of 15 amino acids. Germline CDR1 reads KGHSH; CDR2 reads LQKENI. CDR3 sequence (DNA): TGTGCCAGCTCCCCGGGGCAGGGGACAACCTACGAGCAGTACTTC. This sequence encodes CASSPGQGTTYEQYF.

The rearrangement links TRBV30 to TRBJ2-3; perhaps TRBD2 as D (5 bases). This CDR3 is built from 14 residues. Looked up from germline, CDR1 is GTSNPN and CDR2 is SVGIG (reference sequence). V lost 1 base and J lost 0, with 8 bases in between. The CDR3 region has the DNA TGTGCCTGGAGTGAAGCGGCTAGCACAGATACGCAGTATTTT. Its translation is CAWSEAASTDTQYF.

The gene calls are TRBV4-3 and TRBJ2-3, with 8 positions matching TRBD2. Germline V gives CDR1 LGHNA, CDR2 YSLEER. Losses at the gene ends were 0 bases for V and 2 bases for J; bases not matched to a gene: 10. CDR3 length equals 18 residues. The CDR3 loop reads CASSQEIGGGVVTDTQYF. The CDR3 DNA reads TGCGCCAGCAGCCAAGAAATCGGGGGGGGCGTTGTCACAGATACGCAGTATTTT.

J is TRBJ2-7 and V is TRBV4-3, with a weak D call TRBD2 (5 bases). From germline, CDR1 is LGHNA and CDR2 YSLEER. V gave up 0 bases and J gave up 6 bases, with 18 bases separating them. The CDR3 sequence is 16 residues long. CDR3 amino acids: CASSQDPQSGMGEQYF. The CDR3 DNA sequence: TGCGCCAGCAGCCAAGATCCACAGAGCGGTATGGGCGAGCAGTACTTC.

This chain uses TRBV28 with TRBJ1-2; the D gene is possibly TRBD1 (5 bases). Between the trimmed V and J ends, which lost 6 bases and 14 bases, there was a span of 28 bases. In germline, CDR1 is MDHEN, CDR2 SYDVKM. CDR3 size: 15 residues. CDR3 coding DNA: TGTGCCAGCAGCCCTCTAGTGGCAGGGCGGATAGGTATTACCTTC. Protein: CASSPLVAGRIGITF.

This chain joins TRBV27 and TRBJ2-5, with no clear D. CDR1 MNHEY and CDR2 SMNVEV come from the germline V gene (reference sequence). The CDR3 spans 16 residues. The germline V and J ends were trimmed by 0 bases and 0 bases, with 11 bases remaining between them. The CDR3 sequence is CASSLSREYYQETQYF. Written as DNA, the CDR3 is TGTGCCAGCAGTTTATCGAGAGAGTACTACCAAGAGACCCAGTACTTC.

Regarding this clone: Other DNA sequences in this specimen translate into the identical CDR3. The rearrangement links TRBV27 to TRBJ2-7; a possible D gene is TRBD1 (6 bases). This CDR3 region has 13 residues. The V and J ends lost 3 bases and 3 bases respectively, with 9 bases between them. From germline, CDR1 is MNHEY and CDR2 SMNVEV (reference sequence). As DNA, the CDR3 is TGTGCCAGCAGTTTGGGCAGGGGCTACGAGCAGTACTTC. Amino acids: CASSLGRGYEQYF.

The J gene is TRBJ2-7, the V gene TRBV28, with 8 bases that match TRBD1. The CDR3 is 15 amino acids. Germline loops: CDR1 MDHEN, CDR2 SYDVKM. Unmatched junction bases numbered 12, after V lost 8 bases and J lost 3 bases. In DNA, the CDR3 is TGTGCCAGCGGACAAACCGGGACAGGATACTACGAGCAGTACTTC. Protein: CASGQTGTGYYEQYF.

This chain joins TRBV19 and TRBJ1-2, with D possibly TRBD1 on 5 matching bases. The V gene lost 0 bases and the J gene lost 1 base, with 12 bases spanning the gap. This CDR3 is 16 amino acids long. Germline loops: CDR1 LNHDA, CDR2 SQIVND (reference sequence). CDR3 coding DNA: TGTGCCAGTAGTATAGAAGACAGAACTTATAACTATGGCTACACCTTC. This sequence encodes CASSIEDRTYNYGYTF. Based on the CDR3 plus reference TRBV19 and TRBJ1-2, the full variable domain is DGGITQSPKYLFRKEGQNVTLSCEQNLNHDAMYWYRQDPGQGLRLIYYSQIVNDFQKGDIAEGYSVSREKKESFPLTVTSAQKNPTAFYLCASSIEDRTYNYGYTFGSGTRLTVV.

This clone has only one observation. The rearrangement uses TRBV5-1 and TRBJ2-7, with 7 positions matching TRBD1. In germline, CDR1 is SGHRS, CDR2 YFSETQ. The CDR3 sequence is 14 residues long. V was clipped by 4 bases and J by 3 bases; unmatched bases: 7. In DNA, the CDR3 is TGCGCCAGCAGCCAGCCGGGACAGAACTACGAGCAGTACTTC. Translating it yields CASSQPGQNYEQYF. The full variable domain, rest sourced from reference TRBV5-1 and TRBJ2-7, is KAGVTQTPRYLIKTRGQQVTLSCSPISGHRSVSWYQQTPGQGLQFLFEYFSETQRNKGNFPGRFSGRQFSNSRSEMNVSTLELGDSALYLCASSQPGQNYEQYFGPGTRLTVT.

This clone appeared a few times. V and J are TRBV28 and TRBJ2-7, with 11 nucleotides matching TRBD2. Germline V gives CDR1 MDHEN, CDR2 SYDVKM. The CDR3 runs to 14 residues. Unmatched junction bases numbered 5, after V lost 4 bases and J lost 6 bases. The CDR3 spells CASSSLAGVGEQYF. DNA for the CDR3: TGTGCCAGCAGTTCACTAGCGGGAGTAGGCGAGCAGTACTTC.

This clone was detected only once. J is TRBJ1-2 and V is TRBV28, with a weak D call TRBD1 (6 bases). Germline V gene sequence: CDR1 MDHEN, CDR2 SYDVKM. Trimming stripped 6 bases from V and 4 bases from J, with 9 bases between. The CDR3 extends over 12 amino acids. For the CDR3, the DNA is TGTGCCAGCAGCTCAGGGGTCTATGGCTACACCTTC. It is translated as CASSSGVYGYTF.

V usage is TRBV30 and J usage is TRBJ1-4; no clear D gene. Germline V lookup: CDR1 GTSNPN, CDR2 SVGIG (reference sequence). With 2 bases removed from V and 3 bases from J, the gap between germline ends came to 7 bases. This CDR3 region has 13 residues. CDR3 nucleotide sequence: TGTGCCTGGAGTATAGTGTCTAATGAAAAACTGTTTTTT. It yields the protein CAWSIVSNEKLFF.

The chain combines TRBV3-1 (or the pseudogene TRBV3-2) with TRBJ1-1; 9 bases are shared with TRBD1. The germline gives CDR1 LGHDT, CDR2 YNNKEL (reference sequence). V dropped 4 bases and J dropped 0; count of bases not matched to a gene: 12. The CDR3 sequence is 18 residues long. CDR3 in amino acids: CASSLLYRGRGVNTEAFF. The CDR3 DNA reads as TGTGCCAGCAGCCTGTTGTACAGGGGGCGAGGGGTGAACACTGAAGCTTTCTTT.

This chain links TRBV27 with TRBJ1-2; D is ambiguous. Trimming left V 6 bases short and J 2 bases short, with 13 bases between. The CDR3 is 14 amino acids. Germline lookup yields CDR1 MNHEY and CDR2 SMNVEV (reference sequence). The CDR3 nucleotides read TGTGCCAGCAGGATCTCCGGCGGGAACTATGGCTACACCTTC. It is translated as CASRISGGNYGYTF.

The chain uses TRBV30 and TRBJ2-2; D is perhaps TRBD2 (6 bases). The germline V gene has CDR1 GTSNPN and CDR2 SVGIG (reference sequence). V was pared by 0 bases and J by 5 bases, with 13 bases between. CDR3 size: 15 residues. The CDR3 reads CAWSVLRTTTGELFF. In DNA form, the CDR3 reads TGTGCCTGGAGTGTACTAAGGACTACGACCGGGGAGCTGTTTTTT.